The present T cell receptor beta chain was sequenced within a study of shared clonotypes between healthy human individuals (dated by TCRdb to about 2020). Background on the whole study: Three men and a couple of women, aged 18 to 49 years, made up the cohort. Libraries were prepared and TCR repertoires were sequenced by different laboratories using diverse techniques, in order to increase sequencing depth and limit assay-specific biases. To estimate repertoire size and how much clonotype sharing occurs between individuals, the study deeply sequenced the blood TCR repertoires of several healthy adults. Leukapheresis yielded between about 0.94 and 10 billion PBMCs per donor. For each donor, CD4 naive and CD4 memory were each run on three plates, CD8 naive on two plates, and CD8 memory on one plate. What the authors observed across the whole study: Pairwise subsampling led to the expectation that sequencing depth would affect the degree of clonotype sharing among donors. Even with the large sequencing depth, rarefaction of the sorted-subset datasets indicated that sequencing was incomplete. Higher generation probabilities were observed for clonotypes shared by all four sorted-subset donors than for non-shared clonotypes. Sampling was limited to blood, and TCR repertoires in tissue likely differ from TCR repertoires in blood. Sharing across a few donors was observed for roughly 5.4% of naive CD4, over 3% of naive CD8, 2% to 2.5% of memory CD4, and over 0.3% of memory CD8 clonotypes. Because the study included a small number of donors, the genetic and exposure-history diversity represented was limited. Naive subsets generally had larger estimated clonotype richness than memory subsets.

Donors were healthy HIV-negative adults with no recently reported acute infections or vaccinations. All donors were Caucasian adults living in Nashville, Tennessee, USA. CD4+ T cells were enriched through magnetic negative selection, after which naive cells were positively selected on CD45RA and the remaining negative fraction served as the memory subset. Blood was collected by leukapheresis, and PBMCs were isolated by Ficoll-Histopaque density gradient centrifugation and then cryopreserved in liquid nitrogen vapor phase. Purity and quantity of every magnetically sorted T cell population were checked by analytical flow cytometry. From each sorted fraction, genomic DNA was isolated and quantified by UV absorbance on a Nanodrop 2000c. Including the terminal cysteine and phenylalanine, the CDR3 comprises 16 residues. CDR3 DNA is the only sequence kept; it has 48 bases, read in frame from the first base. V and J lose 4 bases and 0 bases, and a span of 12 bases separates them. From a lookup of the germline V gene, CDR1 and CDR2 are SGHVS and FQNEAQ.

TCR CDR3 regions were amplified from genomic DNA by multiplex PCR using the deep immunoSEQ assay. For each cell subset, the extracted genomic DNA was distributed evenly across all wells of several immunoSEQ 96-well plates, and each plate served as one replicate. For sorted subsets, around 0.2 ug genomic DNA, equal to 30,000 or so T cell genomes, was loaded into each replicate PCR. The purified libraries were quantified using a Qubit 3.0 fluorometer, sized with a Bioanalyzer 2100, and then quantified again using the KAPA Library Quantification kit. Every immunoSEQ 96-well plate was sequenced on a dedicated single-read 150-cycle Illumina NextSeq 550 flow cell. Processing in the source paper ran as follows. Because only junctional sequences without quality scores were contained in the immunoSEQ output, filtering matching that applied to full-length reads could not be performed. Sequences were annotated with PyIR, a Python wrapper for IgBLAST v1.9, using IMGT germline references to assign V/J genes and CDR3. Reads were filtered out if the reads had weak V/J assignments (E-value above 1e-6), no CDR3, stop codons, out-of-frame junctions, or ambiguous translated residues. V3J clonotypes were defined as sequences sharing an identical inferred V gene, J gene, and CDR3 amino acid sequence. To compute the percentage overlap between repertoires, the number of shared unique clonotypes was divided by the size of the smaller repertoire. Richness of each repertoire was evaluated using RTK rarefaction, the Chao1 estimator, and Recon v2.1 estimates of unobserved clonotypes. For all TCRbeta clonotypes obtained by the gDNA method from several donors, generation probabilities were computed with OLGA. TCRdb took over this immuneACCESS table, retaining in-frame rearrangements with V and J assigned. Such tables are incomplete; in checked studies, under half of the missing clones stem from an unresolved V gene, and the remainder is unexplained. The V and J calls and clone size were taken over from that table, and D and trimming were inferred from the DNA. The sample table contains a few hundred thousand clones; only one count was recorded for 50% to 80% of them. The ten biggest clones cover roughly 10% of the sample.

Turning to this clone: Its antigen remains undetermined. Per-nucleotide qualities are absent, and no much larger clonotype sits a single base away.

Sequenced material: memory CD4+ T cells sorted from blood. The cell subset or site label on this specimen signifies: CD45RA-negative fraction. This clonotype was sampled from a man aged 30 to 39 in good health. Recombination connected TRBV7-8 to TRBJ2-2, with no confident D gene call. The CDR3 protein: CASSYDGGPNTGELFF. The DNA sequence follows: TGTGCCAGCAGCTACGACGGTGGTCCGAACACCGGGGAGCTGTTTTTT. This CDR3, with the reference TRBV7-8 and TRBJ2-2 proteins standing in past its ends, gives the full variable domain GAGVSQSPRYKVAKRGQDVALRCDPISGHVSLFWYQQALGQGPEFLTYFQNEAQLDKSGLPSDRFFAERPEGSVSTLKIQRTQQEDSAVYLCASSYDGGPNTGELFFGEGSRLTVL.